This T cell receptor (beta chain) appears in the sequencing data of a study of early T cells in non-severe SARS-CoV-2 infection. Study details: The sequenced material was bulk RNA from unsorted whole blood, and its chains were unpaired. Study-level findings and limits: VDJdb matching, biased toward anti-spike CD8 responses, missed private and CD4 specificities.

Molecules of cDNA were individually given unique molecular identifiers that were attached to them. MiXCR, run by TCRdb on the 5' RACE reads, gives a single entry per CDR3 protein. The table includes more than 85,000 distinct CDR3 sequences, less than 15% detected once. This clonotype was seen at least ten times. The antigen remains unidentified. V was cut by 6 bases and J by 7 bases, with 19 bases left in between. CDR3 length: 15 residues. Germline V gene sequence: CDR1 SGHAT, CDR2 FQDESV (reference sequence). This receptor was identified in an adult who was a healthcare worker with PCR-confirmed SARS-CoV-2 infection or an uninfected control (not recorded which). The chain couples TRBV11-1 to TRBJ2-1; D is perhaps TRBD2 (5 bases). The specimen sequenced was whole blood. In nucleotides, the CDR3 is TGTGCCAGCAGACATCGCGGACTTCTAAGGAATGAGCAGTTCTTC. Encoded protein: CASRHRGLLRNEQFF.